This TCR beta chain was documented in a study of blood T cell repertoires in COVID-19 (dated by TCRdb to about 2020). Regarding the complete study: The collaborator samples originated in the United States, Italy and Spain and spanned the acute and convalescent phases of COVID-19. The prospective study material was composed of cDNA or gDNA derived from T cells, B-cell-depleted T cells, or PBMCs. Deeply sampled blood TCRbeta repertoires from subjects exposed to, actively infected with, or recovered from COVID-19 were included in the dataset. The repertoires were made available in a free public database intended to serve as a resource for research on the immune response to SARS-CoV-2. Samples were obtained from the ongoing ImmuneRACE study (first 160 participants) and from about 1,300 subjects provided by 6 global collaborators. Nearly every sample came with metadata listing a de-identified subject ID, COVID-19 status, age in years and sex. Where available, HLA class I and class II types were taken from metadata supplied by the sample provider and were not determined by assay-based typing.

Enrolling through a virtual design, the prospective study's participants ranged in age from about 18 to 100 years and lived across roughly 23 United States geographic areas. Cohort assignment in the prospective study relied on participant-reported clinical history from a screening survey and a study questionnaire. In the prospective study, mobile phlebotomists collected whole blood, serum and a nasopharyngeal or oropharyngeal swab from each participant. Participants in the prospective study had the option to provide additional blood draws and questionnaires over a roughly 2-month period. Blood samples from the prospective study were shipped frozen or at room temperature prior to DNA extraction. Regarding this clone: The clone's antigen remains unknown. Per-nucleotide qualities are absent, and no much larger clonotype sits a single base away.

Findings and caveats that apply to the study as a whole: The amount of clinical and demographic metadata varied by source and participant and was provided uncurated.

TCRbeta CDR3 regions were amplified from genomic DNA using the immunoSEQ Assay, a bias-controlled multiplex PCR. From the authors' description of their analysis: The number of nucleated cells in each sample was estimated from the amplification of reference gene primers within the assay. To quantify the absolute abundance of each unique TCRbeta CDR3 rearrangement, sequence reads were collapsed and filtered. For each sample, productive Simpson clonality was calculated as the square root of Simpson's diversity index across productive rearrangements. The clones in this table, taken by TCRdb from immuneACCESS, are in-frame only. Not every clone is retained; where verified, under half of the shortfall comes from an unresolved V gene, and the cause of the rest is unknown. V, J and clone size were drawn from that table, and D and trimming were deduced from the DNA. Within this sample are 230,000 or so clones, with roughly 85% of them counted one time only. The ten largest clonotypes hold around 3.5% of the sample.

The receptor was isolated from a woman aged 35 to 49 with acute COVID-19. The sequencing input was PBMCs or T cells enriched from blood (not recorded which).

The nucleotides read TGTGCCAGCAGCCGGGAGACAGGGTCTTACTATGGCTACACCTTC. It specifies CASSRETGSYYGYTF. The V gene is TRBV3-1 (or the pseudogene TRBV3-2) and the J gene is TRBJ1-2; 7 nucleotides in the junction match TRBD1. For this chain, trimming is 4 bases at the V end and 3 bases at the J end, and the number of junction bases without a gene match is 8. The CDR3 runs 15 residues from the cysteine to the phenylalanine. The sequence is cut down to CDR3 DNA, 45 bases in frame from base 1. As encoded in the germline V gene (reference sequence), CDR1 is LGHDT while CDR2 is YNNKEL.